These 20 T cell receptor beta chains share one sample of origin, sequenced in a study of blood T cell repertoires in COVID-19. Libraries were prepared by immunoSEQ multiplex PCR; TCRdb keeps only in-frame clonotypes and omits some of them. The sample includes roughly 280,000 clones, approximately 86% of them seen just once. The material sequenced was peripheral blood. The source of these receptors is a woman aged 45 to 65 who had recovered from COVID-19.

The chain employs TRBV15 and TRBJ2-5; 7 bases fit TRBD2. V lost 3 bases and J lost 6; bases outside the gene matches: 13. CDR3 size: 16 residues. CDR1 and CDR2 (germline): LNHNV, YYDKDF (reference sequence). The CDR3 region has the DNA TGTGCCACCAGCAGGGTATTGATGGCGGGAGAGAAGACCCAGTACTTC. This encodes CATSRVLMAGEKTQYF.

J is TRBJ2-3 and V is TRBV6-4, with D maybe TRBD2 (6 bases). The ends were cut back, 2 bases at V and 5 bases at J, with 14 bases in the middle. The germline gives CDR1 MRHNA, CDR2 SNTAGT. The CDR3 runs 15 residues. The CDR3 loop reads CASSDGPHGGDTQYF. CDR3 nucleotides: TGTGCCAGCAGTGACGGGCCCCACGGGGGAGATACGCAGTATTTT.

The chain is built from TRBV6-5 and TRBJ2-7; no firm D call. Trimming took 0 bases from V and 2 from J, leaving 8 bases between them. Germline V gene sequence: CDR1 MNHEY, CDR2 SVGAGI. The CDR3 runs 14 residues. The CDR3 region is CASSYSGRPYEQYF. Written as DNA, the CDR3 is TGTGCCAGCAGTTACTCGGGCAGGCCCTACGAGCAGTACTTC.

The chain recombines TRBV7-2 with TRBJ2-7, with 7 bases aligning to TRBD2. CDR3 length: 14 residues. Germline CDR1 and CDR2: SGHTA and FQGNSA. The junction had 5 bases not matched to a gene; V was cut back by 5 bases and J by 1 base. CDR3 residues: CASSTRDYSYEQYF. CDR3 DNA: TGTGCCAGCAGCACCCGGGACTATTCCTACGAGCAGTACTTC.

The genes are TRBV27 and TRBJ2-7; TRBD1 agrees at 8 bases. CDR3 length equals 17 residues. The trim removed 6 bases at V and 4 bases at J, leaving 17 bases unmatched. Germline-derived CDR1 and CDR2 are MNHEY and SMNVEV (reference sequence). CDR3 bases: TGTGCCAGCAGCTTAGAGGACAGGGCCCCAACGTCTTACGAGCAGTACTTC. This codes for CASSLEDRAPTSYEQYF.

This chain uses TRBV19 with TRBJ1-1, with unresolved D. Trimming took 1 base from V and 8 from J, leaving 20 bases between them. Germline CDR1 and CDR2: LNHDA and SQIVND (reference sequence). This CDR3 is built from 16 residues. The CDR3, as DNA: TGTGCCAGTAGTATAGGGGGTAACACCTGGGCGGGAGAAGCTTTCTTT. Its translation: CASSIGGNTWAGEAFF.

The V call is TRBV29-1, the J call TRBJ2-2, with D possibly TRBD2 on 6 matching bases. Trimming left V 4 bases short and J 7 bases short, with 13 bases between. The CDR3 loop spans 13 amino acids. The V gene's germline CDR1 is SQVTM and CDR2 ANQGSEA. CDR3 coding DNA: TGCAGCGTTGTTCGACGGAGGGACGGGGAGCTGTTTTTT. It yields the protein CSVVRRRDGELFF.

This sequence joins TRBV11-2 and TRBJ1-2, with TRBD1 as a possible D gene (5 bases). This CDR3 is built from 14 residues. Germline CDR1 reads SGHAT; CDR2 reads FQNNGV. V shed 0 bases and J shed 3 bases, with 8 bases lying between them. The CDR3 nucleotides are TGTGCCAGCAGCTTAGACCGGGGGGACTATGGCTACACCTTC. Its translation is CASSLDRGDYGYTF.

The CDR3 loop is CASTGDRNTEAFF. The CDR3 bases are TGTGCCAGCACGGGGGACCGGAACACTGAAGCTTTCTTT. V usage is TRBV2 and J usage is TRBJ1-1; a possible D gene is TRBD1 (5 bases). The V end lost 7 bases, the J end lost 1 base, and 10 bases lay between the germline ends. The length of the CDR3 is 13 residues. CDR1 SNHLY and CDR2 FYNNEI come from the germline V gene.

This chain links TRBV5-4 with TRBJ2-1; 12 nucleotides match TRBD2. Trimming at V came to 7 bases and at J to 5 bases, leaving 7 bases not matched to a gene. Germline assignment: CDR1 SGHNT and CDR2 YYREEE (reference sequence). There are 15 residues in the CDR3. CDR3 in DNA: TGTGCCAGCCTAGCGGGAGGGCCCTACGACAATGAGCAGTTCTTC. Amino acid sequence: CASLAGGPYDNEQFF.

The chain uses TRBV5-4 and TRBJ2-3; tentatively, D is TRBD2 (5 bases). This CDR3 has 13 amino acids. The V end lost 1 base, the J end lost 9 bases, and 12 bases lay between the germline ends. The germline V gene encodes CDR1 SGHNT and CDR2 YYREEE (reference sequence). CDR3 DNA sequence: TGTGCCAGCAGCTTGATGGACTCCGGAACGCAGTATTTT. This encodes CASSLMDSGTQYF.

This sequence joins TRBV5-1 and TRBJ2-3, with D perhaps matching TRBD1 (6 bases). The V gene's germline CDR1 is SGHRS and CDR2 YFSETQ. Trimming pared 0 bases from V and 2 bases from J, leaving 13 bases between. The CDR3 is 16 amino acids. The CDR3 region has the DNA TGCGCCAGCAGCTTGGCCAGCCCAGGGGTCACAGATACGCAGTATTTT. Translated, it gives CASSLASPGVTDTQYF.

The rearrangement joins TRBV7-8 to TRBJ2-2, with TRBD2 matching 10 bases. This CDR3 has 16 amino acids. J lost 4 bases, V lost 5 bases, and 7 bases had no gene match. Looked up from germline, CDR1 is SGHVS and CDR2 is FQNEAQ. The CDR3 coding sequence is TGTGCCAGCAGCCTAAGACTAGCGGGTCTCACCGGGGAGCTGTTTTTT. Translation: CASSLRLAGLTGELFF.

The rearrangement joins TRBV7-9 to TRBJ2-3; 12 bases line up with TRBD2. V was clipped by 9 bases and J by 0 bases; unmatched bases: 1. This CDR3 region has 14 residues. Germline V lookup: CDR1 SEHNR, CDR2 FQNEAQ (reference sequence). CDR3 loop: CARGTSGSTDTQYF. The CDR3 DNA reads as TGTGCCAGGGGGACTAGCGGGAGCACAGATACGCAGTATTTT.

The V gene is TRBV7-2, the J gene TRBJ1-5; the D is unclear. Trimming cost V 3 bases and J 2 bases, with 5 bases left between them. From germline, CDR1 is SGHTA and CDR2 FQGNSA. This CDR3 spans 13 amino acids. For the CDR3, the DNA is TGTGCCAGCAGCTTCCGGGGCAATCAGCCCCAGCATTTT. Translation: CASSFRGNQPQHF.

This clone was recorded only once. V usage is TRBV4-3 and J usage is TRBJ2-2; D is ambiguous. This CDR3 has 15 residues. With 4 bases removed from V and 0 bases from J, the gap between germline ends came to 9 bases. The germline V gene has CDR1 LGHNA and CDR2 YSLEER. The CDR3 nucleotides read TGCGCCAGCAGCCGCGCAGGCACGAACACCGGGGAGCTGTTTTTT. This gives the protein CASSRAGTNTGELFF.

V gene TRBV27 combines with J gene TRBJ2-1; 8 bases line up with TRBD1. This CDR3 has 14 residues. Germline assignment: CDR1 MNHEY and CDR2 SMNVEV (reference sequence). Here the CDR3 reads CATQGGISYNEQFF. The DNA of the CDR3 is TGTGCGACACAGGGGGGTATCTCCTACAATGAGCAGTTCTTC.

The chain couples TRBV27 to TRBJ2-7; TRBD1 matches at 9 bases. This CDR3 comprises 19 residues. The germline V gene encodes CDR1 MNHEY and CDR2 SMNVEV (reference sequence). Trimming at V came to 5 bases and at J to 4 bases, leaving 21 bases not matched to a gene. The CDR3 DNA is TGTGCCAGCAGTACCTTCCGGGACAGGGTATCCCCAGGGGCATACGAGCAGTACTTC. The encoded protein is CASSTFRDRVSPGAYEQYF.

V usage is TRBV7-2 and J usage is TRBJ2-7, with 14 bases fitting TRBD2. The V segment lost 5 bases and the J segment 7 bases; nucleotides outside the gene matches: 10. The CDR3 consists of 16 residues. Germline V gene sequence: CDR1 SGHTA, CDR2 FQGNSA. The CDR3 sequence is CASSTDGTSGRREQYF. The CDR3 DNA is TGTGCCAGCAGCACCGACGGGACTAGCGGGAGAAGGGAGCAGTACTTC.

The CDR3 coding sequence is TGCGCCAGCAGCTTGGGGGACAGGGCAGGTAATTCACCCCTCCACTTT. This encodes CASSLGDRAGNSPLHF. V usage is TRBV5-1 and J usage is TRBJ1-6, with 9 bases matching TRBD1. Germline CDR1 is SGHRS and CDR2 is YFSETQ. Trimming at V came to 0 bases and at J to 6 bases, leaving 4 bases not matched to a gene. The CDR3 has 16 amino acids.